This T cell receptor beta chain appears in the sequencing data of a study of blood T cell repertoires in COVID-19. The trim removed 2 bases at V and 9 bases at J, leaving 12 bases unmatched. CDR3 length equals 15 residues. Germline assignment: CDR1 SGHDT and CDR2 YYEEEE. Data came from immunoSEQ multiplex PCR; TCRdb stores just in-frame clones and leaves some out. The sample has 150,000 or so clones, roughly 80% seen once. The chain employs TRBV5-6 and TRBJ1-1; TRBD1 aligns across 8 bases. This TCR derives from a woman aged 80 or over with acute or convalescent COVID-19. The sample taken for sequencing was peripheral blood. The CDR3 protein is CASSLLQSDREKAFF. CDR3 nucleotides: TGTGCCAGCAGCTTACTTCAGTCGGACAGGGAAAAAGCTTTCTTT.